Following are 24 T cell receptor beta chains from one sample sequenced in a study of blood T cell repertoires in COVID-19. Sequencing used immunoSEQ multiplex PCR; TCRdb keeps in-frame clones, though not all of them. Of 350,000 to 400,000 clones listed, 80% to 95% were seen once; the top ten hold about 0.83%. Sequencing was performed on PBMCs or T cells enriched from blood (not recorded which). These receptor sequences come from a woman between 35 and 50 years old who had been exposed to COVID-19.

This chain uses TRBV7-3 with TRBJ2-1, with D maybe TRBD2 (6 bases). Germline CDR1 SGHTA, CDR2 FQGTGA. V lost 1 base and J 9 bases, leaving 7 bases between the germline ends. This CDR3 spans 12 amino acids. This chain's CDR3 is CASSLNGGEQFF. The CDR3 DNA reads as TGTGCCAGCAGCTTAAACGGGGGTGAGCAGTTCTTC. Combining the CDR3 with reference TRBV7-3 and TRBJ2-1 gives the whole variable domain GAGVSQTPSNKVTEKGKYVELRCDPISGHTALYWYRQSLGQGPEFLIYFQGTGAADDSGLPNDRFFAVRPEGSVSTLKIQRTERGDSAVYLCASSLNGGEQFFGPGTRLTVL.

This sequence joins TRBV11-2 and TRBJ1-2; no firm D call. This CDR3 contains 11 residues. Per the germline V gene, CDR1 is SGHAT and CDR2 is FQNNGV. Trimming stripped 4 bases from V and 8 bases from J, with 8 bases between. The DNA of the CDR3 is TGTGCCAGCAGCTCAGGTGGCGGCTACACCTTC. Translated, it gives CASSSGGGYTF.

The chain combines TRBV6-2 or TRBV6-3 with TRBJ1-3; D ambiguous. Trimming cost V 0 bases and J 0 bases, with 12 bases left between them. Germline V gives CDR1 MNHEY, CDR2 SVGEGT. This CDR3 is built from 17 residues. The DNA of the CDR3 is TGTGCCAGCAGTTACTCGGCGGCGGCCCTCTCTGGAAACACCATATATTTT. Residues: CASSYSAAALSGNTIYF.

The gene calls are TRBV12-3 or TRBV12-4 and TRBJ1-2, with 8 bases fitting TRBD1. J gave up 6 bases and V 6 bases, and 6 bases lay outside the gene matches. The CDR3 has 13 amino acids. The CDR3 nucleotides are TGTGCCAGCAGCCACGGACAGGGAAATGGCTACACCTTC. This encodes CASSHGQGNGYTF.

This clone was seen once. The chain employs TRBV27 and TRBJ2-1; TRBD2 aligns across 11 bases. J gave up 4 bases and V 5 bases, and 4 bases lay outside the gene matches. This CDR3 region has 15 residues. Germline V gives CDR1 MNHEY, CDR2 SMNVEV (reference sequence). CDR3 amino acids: CASSSSGRGYNEQFF. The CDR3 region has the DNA TGTGCCAGCAGTAGTAGCGGGAGGGGTTACAATGAGCAGTTCTTC.

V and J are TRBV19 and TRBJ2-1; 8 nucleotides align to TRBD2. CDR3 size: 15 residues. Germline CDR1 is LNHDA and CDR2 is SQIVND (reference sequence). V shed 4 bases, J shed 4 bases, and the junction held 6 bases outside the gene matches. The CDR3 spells CASSTLAGLYNEQFF. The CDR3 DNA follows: TGTGCCAGTAGTACGCTAGCGGGTTTGTACAATGAGCAGTTCTTC.

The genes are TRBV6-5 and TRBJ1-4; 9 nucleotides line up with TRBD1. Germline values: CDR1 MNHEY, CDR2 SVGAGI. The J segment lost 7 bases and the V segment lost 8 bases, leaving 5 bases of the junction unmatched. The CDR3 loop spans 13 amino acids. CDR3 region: CASGNRGPEKLFF. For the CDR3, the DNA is TGTGCCAGCGGGAACAGGGGGCCTGAAAAACTGTTTTTT.

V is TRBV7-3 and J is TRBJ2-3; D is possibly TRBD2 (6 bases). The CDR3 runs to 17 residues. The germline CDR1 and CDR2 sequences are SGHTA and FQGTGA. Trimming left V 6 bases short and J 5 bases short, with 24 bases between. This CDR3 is CASSPGRGTPAGDTQYF. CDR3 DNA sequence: TGTGCCAGCAGTCCCGGCCGAGGGACCCCAGCGGGAGATACGCAGTATTTT. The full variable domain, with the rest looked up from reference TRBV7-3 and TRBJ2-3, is GAGVSQTPSNKVTEKGKYVELRCDPISGHTALYWYRQSLGQGPEFLIYFQGTGAADDSGLPNDRFFAVRPEGSVSTLKIQRTERGDSAVYLCASSPGRGTPAGDTQYFGPGTRLTVL.

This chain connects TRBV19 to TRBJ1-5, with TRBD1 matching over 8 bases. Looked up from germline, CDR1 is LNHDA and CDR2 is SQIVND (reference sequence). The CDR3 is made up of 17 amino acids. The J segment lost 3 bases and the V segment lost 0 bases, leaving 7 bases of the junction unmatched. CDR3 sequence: CASSIDRDRIVNQPQHF. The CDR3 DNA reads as TGTGCCAGTAGTATAGATCGGGACAGGATTGTCAATCAGCCCCAGCATTTT.

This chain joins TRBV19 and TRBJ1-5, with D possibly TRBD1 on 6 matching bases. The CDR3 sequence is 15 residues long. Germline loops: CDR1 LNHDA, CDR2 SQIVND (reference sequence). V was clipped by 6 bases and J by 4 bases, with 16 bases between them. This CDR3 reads CASSRTAQPNQPQHF. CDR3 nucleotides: TGTGCCAGTAGCCGGACAGCCCAACCGAATCAGCCCCAGCATTTT.

The CDR3 reads CASSQALAGGNEQFF. The CDR3 DNA reads as TGCGCCAGCAGCCAAGCTTTAGCGGGAGGCAATGAGCAGTTCTTC. The chain uses TRBV4-3 and TRBJ2-1; 10 positions match TRBD2. After removal of 1 base from V and 6 bases from J, the junction contained 3 bases not matched to a gene. The CDR3 is made up of 15 amino acids. Germline V gene data show CDR1 as LGHNA and CDR2 as YSLEER.

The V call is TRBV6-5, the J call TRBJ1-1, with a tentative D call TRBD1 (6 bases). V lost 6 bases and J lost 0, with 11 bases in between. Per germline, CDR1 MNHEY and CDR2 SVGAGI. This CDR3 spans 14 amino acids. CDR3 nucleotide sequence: TGTGCCAGCAGCCCAGGGGTCGTGAACACTGAAGCTTTCTTT. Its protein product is CASSPGVVNTEAFF.

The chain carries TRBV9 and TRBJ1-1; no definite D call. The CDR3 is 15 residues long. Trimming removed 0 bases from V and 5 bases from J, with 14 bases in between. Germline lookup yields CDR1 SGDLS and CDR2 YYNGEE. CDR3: CASSVGEGGRTEAFF. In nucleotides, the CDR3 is TGTGCCAGCAGCGTAGGCGAGGGCGGGCGAACTGAAGCTTTCTTT.

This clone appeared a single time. In nucleotides, the CDR3 is TGTGCCAGCTCACCGGCAGGCGGGACAGGGGGCGGGTACGAGCAGTACTTC. This gives the protein CASSPAGGTGGGYEQYF. The chain recombines TRBV18 with TRBJ2-7; TRBD1 matches at 12 bases. The germline V gene has CDR1 KGHSH and CDR2 LQKENI. Trimming at V came to 3 bases and at J to 4 bases, leaving 10 bases not matched to a gene. The length of the CDR3 is 17 residues.

CDR3 region: CASSVTELQGNTEAFF. DNA for the CDR3: TGCGCCAGCAGTGTTACGGAACTACAGGGGAACACTGAAGCTTTCTTT. The rearrangement uses TRBV10-2 and TRBJ1-1, with a tentative D call TRBD1 (6 bases). The CDR3 is 16 residues long. The germline V gene encodes CDR1 WSHSY and CDR2 SAAADI. V lost 4 bases to trimming and J lost 1 base, with 16 bases between them.

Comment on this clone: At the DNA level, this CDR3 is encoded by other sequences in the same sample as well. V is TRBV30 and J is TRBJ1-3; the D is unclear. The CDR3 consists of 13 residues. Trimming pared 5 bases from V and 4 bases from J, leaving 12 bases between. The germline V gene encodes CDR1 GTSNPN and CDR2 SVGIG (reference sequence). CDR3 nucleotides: TGTGCCTGGTCGCCCGGAGGCGGAAACACCATATATTTT. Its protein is CAWSPGGGNTIYF.

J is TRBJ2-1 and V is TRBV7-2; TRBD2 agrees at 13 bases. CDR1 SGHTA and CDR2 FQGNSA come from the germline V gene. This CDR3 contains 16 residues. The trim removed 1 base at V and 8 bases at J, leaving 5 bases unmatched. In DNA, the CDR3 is TGTGCCAGCAGCTTAGGACTAGCGGGAGGCCAGGATGAGCAGTTCTTC. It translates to CASSLGLAGGQDEQFF.

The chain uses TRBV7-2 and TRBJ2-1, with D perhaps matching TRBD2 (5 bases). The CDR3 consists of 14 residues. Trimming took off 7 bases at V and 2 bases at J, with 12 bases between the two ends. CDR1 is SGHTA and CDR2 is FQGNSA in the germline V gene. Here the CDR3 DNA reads TGTGCCAGCACAAAGGAGGTCGCCTACAATGAGCAGTTCTTC. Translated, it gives CASTKEVAYNEQFF.

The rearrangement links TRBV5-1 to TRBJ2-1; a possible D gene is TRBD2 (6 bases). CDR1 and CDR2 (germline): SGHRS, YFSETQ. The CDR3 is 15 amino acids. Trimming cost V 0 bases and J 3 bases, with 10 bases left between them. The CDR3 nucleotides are TGCGCCAGCAGCTTGGAGCGCGGGGACTACAATGAGCAGTTCTTC. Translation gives CASSLERGDYNEQFF.

The CDR3 DNA reads as TGTGCCACCTCTCAGGGTACAGGGAATGAGCAGTTCTTC. Protein sequence: CATSQGTGNEQFF. The chain couples TRBV24-1 to TRBJ2-1; a possible D gene is TRBD1 (6 bases). Per germline, CDR1 KGHDR and CDR2 SFDVKD. The ends were cut back, 9 bases at V and 7 bases at J, with 15 bases in the middle. The CDR3 has 13 residues.

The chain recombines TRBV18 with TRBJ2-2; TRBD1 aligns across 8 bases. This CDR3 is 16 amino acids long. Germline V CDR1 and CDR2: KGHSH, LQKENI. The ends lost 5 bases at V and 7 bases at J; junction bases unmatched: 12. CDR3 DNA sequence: TGTGCCAGCTCAGCGCTCCCAGGGGGCGCCGGCGGGGAGCTGTTTTTT. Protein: CASSALPGGAGGELFF.

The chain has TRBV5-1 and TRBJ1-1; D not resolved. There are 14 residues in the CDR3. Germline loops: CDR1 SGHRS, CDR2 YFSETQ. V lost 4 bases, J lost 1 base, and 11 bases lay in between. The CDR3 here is CASSARRGNTEAFF. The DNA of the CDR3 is TGCGCCAGCAGCGCCCGACGGGGGAACACTGAAGCTTTCTTT.

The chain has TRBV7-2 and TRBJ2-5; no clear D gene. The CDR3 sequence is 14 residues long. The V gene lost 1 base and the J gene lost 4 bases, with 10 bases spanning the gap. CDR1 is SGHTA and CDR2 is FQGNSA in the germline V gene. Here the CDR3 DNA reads TGTGCCAGCAGCTTAGGGCAGGCTCCAGAGACCCAGTACTTC. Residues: CASSLGQAPETQYF.

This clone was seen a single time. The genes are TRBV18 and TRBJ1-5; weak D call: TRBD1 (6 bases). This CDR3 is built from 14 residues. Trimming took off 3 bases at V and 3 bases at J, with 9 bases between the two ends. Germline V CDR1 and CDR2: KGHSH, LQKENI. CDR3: CASSPYRDNQPQHF. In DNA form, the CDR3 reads TGTGCCAGCTCACCTTACAGGGACAATCAGCCCCAGCATTTT.